The subject of this entry is one T cell receptor beta chain. Its antigen is currently unknown. These data are taken from a study of cytomegalovirus exposure and HLA in healthy donors. Looking at the study overall: A data release that came early held around 85 million unique TCRs from HLA-typed donors.

The junction had 26 bases not matched to a gene; V was cut back by 0 bases and J by 8 bases. This CDR3 comprises 21 residues. Germline CDR1 reads SGHTA; CDR2 reads FQGNSA. Primers for the PCR totalled 60 Vbeta and 13 Jbeta. Using immunoSEQ multiplex PCR, the repertoire was profiled, and TCRdb retains in-frame clones only, with some absent. The sample records 90,000 to 120,000 clones, around three quarters being singletons. General study findings and limits: More clonal expansion characterized HLA-associated TCR beta chains than equally common others in a later analysis. In an earlier analysis, productive rearrangement rates for most beta V segments clustered near 87% or 30%. Immune exposure information comprised only CMV serostatus.

The chain recombines TRBV7-2 with TRBJ2-3; 7 nucleotides line up with TRBD2. The clonotype comes from a male donor in good health and CMV-seronegative. The sample was PBMCs. Here the CDR3 DNA reads TGTGCCAGCAGCTTAGCGCCTTCGGGAGGTGGGCTCCCCCCCAACTCTGGTACGCAGTATTTT. Translated, it gives CASSLAPSGGGLPPNSGTQYF.